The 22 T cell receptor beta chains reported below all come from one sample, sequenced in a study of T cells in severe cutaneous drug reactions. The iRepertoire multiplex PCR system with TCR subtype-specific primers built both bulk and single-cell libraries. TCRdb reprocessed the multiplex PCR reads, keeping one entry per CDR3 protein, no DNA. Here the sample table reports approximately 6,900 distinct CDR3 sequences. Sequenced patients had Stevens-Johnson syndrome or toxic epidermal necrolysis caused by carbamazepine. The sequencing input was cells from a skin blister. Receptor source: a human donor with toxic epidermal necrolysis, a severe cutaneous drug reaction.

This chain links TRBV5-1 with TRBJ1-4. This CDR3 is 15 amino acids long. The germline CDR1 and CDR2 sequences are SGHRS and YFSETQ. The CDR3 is CASSLADATNEKLFF.

CDR3 in amino acids: CASSLERSTDTQYF. The gene calls are TRBV7-6 and TRBJ2-3. The CDR3 loop spans 14 amino acids. Per germline, CDR1 SGHVS and CDR2 FNYEAQ.

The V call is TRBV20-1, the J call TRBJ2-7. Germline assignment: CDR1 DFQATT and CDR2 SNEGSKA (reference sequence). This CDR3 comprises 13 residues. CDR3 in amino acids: CSARRRQNYEQYF.

This CDR3 is CASSVGTSSLETQYF. The chain employs TRBV9 and TRBJ2-5; with no DNA, the TCRdb D assignment of TRBD2 cannot be verified. The germline V gene has CDR1 SGDLS and CDR2 YYNGEE. The CDR3 has 15 amino acids.

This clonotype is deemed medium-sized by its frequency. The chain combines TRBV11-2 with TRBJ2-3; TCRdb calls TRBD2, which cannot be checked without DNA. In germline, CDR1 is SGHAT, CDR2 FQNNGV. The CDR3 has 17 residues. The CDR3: CASSPSTVAGWSDTQYF.

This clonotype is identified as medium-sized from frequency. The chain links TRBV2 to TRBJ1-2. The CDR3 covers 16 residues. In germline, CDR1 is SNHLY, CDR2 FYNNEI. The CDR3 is CATPEDPQYGGWGYTF. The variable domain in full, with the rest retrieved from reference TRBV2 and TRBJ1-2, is EPEVTQTPSHQVTQMGQEVILRCVPISNHLYFYWYRQILGQKVEFLVSFYNNEISEKSEIFDDQFSVERPDGSNFTLKIRSTKLEDSAMYFCATPEDPQYGGWGYTFGSGTRLTVV.

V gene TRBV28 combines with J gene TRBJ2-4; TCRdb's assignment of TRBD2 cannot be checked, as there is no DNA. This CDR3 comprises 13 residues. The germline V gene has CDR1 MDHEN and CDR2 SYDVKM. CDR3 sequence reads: CASSLVSGTSNYF.

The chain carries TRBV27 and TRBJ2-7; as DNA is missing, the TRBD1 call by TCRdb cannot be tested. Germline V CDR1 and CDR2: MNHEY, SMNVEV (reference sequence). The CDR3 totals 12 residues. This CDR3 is CASMDRGHEQYF.

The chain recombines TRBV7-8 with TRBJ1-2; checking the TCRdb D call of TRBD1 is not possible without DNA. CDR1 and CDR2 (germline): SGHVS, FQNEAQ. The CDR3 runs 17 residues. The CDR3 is CASSWGQGGLPNYGYTF.

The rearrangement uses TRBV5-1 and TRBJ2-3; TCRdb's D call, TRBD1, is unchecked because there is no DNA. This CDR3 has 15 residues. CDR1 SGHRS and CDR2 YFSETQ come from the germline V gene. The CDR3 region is CASSFWGDSADTQYF.

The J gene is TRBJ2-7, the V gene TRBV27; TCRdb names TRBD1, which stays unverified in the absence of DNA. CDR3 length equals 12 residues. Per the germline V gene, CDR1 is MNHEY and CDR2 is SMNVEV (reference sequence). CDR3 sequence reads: CASRDRLYEQYF.

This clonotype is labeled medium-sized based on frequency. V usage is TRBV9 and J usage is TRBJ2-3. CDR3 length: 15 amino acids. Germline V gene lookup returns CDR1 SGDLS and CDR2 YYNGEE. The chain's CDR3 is CASSETGVRTDTQYF.

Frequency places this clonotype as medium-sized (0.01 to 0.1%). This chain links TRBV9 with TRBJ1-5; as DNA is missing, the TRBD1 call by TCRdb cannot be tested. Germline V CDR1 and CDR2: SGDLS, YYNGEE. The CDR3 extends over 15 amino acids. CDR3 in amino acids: CASSATDRSDQPQHF.

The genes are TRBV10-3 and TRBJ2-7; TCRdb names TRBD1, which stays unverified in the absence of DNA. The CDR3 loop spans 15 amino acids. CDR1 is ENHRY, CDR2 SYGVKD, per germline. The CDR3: CAISGGQGLSYGQYF.

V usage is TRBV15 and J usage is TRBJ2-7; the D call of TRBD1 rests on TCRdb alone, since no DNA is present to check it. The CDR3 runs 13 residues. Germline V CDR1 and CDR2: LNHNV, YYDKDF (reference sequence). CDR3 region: CATSSRDDYEQYF.

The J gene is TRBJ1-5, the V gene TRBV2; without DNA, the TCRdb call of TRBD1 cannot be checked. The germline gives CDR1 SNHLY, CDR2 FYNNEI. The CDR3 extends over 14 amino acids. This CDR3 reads CASIGTGGNQPQHF.

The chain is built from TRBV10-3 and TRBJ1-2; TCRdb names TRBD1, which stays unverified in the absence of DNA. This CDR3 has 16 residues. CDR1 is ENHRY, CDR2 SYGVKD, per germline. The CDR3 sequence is CAISDRRQGDGYGYTF.

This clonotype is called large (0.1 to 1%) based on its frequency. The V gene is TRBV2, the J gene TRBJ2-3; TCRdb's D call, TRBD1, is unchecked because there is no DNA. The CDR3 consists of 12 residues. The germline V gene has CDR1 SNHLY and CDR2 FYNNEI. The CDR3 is CATLGQGATQYF. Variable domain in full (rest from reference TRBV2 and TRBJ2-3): EPEVTQTPSHQVTQMGQEVILRCVPISNHLYFYWYRQILGQKVEFLVSFYNNEISEKSEIFDDQFSVERPDGSNFTLKIRSTKLEDSAMYFCATLGQGATQYFGPGTRLTVL.

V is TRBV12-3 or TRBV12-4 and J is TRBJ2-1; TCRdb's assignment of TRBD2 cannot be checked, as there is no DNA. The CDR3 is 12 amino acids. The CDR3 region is CASMGHRVEQFF.

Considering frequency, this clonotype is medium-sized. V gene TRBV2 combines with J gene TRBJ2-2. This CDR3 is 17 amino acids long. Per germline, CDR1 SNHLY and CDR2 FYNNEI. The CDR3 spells CASSEALQGWSTGELFF. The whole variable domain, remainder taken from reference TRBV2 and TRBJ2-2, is EPEVTQTPSHQVTQMGQEVILRCVPISNHLYFYWYRQILGQKVEFLVSFYNNEISEKSEIFDDQFSVERPDGSNFTLKIRSTKLEDSAMYFCASSEALQGWSTGELFFGEGSRLTVL.

CDR3: CASSLMAPREQYF. The V call is TRBV28, the J call TRBJ2-7; as DNA is missing, the TRBD2 call by TCRdb cannot be tested. The CDR3 is 13 amino acids. In germline, CDR1 is MDHEN, CDR2 SYDVKM.

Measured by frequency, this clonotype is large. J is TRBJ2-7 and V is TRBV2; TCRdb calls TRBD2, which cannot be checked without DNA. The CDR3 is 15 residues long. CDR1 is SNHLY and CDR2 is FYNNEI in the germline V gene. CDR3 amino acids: CASSAARGPSYEQYF.